Below are 3 T cell receptor beta chains sequenced from a single sample in a study of cytomegalovirus exposure and HLA in healthy donors. Primers: 60 Vbeta forward and 13 Jbeta reverse. The table came from immunoSEQ multiplex PCR; TCRdb's copy has only in-frame clones and leaves some out. The sample lists hundreds of thousands of clones, 70% to 90% seen once, with 2% to 3% in the top ten. Sequences were obtained from PBMCs. The receptors were sampled from a woman aged 18-29 years in good health and CMV-seronegative.

J is TRBJ1-2 and V is TRBV10-1, with TRBD1 identical over 7 bases. The V gene end was trimmed by 2 bases and the J gene end by 3 bases; junction bases not matched to a gene: 0. CDR1 and CDR2 (germline): WNHNN, SYGVQD (reference sequence). The CDR3 loop spans 13 amino acids. CDR3 sequence reads: CASSETGDYGYTF. CDR3 bases: TGCGCCAGCAGTGAGACAGGGGACTATGGCTACACCTTC.

The chain carries TRBV6-1 and TRBJ1-2; TRBD1 might be the D (5 bases). Trimming took off 6 bases at V and 0 bases at J, with 14 bases between the two ends. The germline V gene encodes CDR1 MNHNS and CDR2 SASEGT. The CDR3 contains 15 residues. The CDR3 DNA reads as TGTGCCAGCAGACCGACGACAGACCCTAACTATGGCTACACCTTC. Amino acids: CASRPTTDPNYGYTF.

V is TRBV12-5 and J is TRBJ1-1, with 8 nucleotides matching TRBD1. Germline V gives CDR1 LGHNT, CDR2 FRNRAP. Trimming took 8 bases from V and 7 from J; bases not matched to a gene: 9. The CDR3 sequence is 13 residues long. CDR3 loop: CASLVTGVNEAFF. The CDR3, as DNA: TGTGCTAGTTTGGTGACAGGGGTGAATGAAGCTTTCTTT.